This entry describes one T cell receptor beta chain. Its antigen is still unknown. These data come from a study of blood T cells in healthy people across ages. Notes on the study in general: As age increased, TCR beta diversity per million T cells fell in a roughly linear fashion. Shifts in expanded clonotypes may have been confounded by donor CMV status, which was unknown.

Per germline, CDR1 DFQATT and CDR2 SNEGSKA (reference sequence). Trimming cost V 0 bases and J 5 bases; bases outside gene matches: 8. CDR3 length: 15 residues. A second PCR of about 7 to 11 cycles used a sample-barcoded 5' primer and a J-beta primer mix. Each CDR3 protein is one row after TCRdb ran MiXCR on the 5' RACE reads. The sample lists about 1.4 million distinct CDR3 sequences, approximately 59% occurring once. The chain links TRBV20-1 to TRBJ2-7; TRBD1 agrees at 9 bases. This receptor was obtained from a man in his late teens or twenties in good health. The sample was blood. The DNA for the CDR3 is TGCAGTGCTAGAGACCCTGGGACAGGGTTAAACGAGCAGTACTTC. Residues: CSARDPGTGLNEQYF.